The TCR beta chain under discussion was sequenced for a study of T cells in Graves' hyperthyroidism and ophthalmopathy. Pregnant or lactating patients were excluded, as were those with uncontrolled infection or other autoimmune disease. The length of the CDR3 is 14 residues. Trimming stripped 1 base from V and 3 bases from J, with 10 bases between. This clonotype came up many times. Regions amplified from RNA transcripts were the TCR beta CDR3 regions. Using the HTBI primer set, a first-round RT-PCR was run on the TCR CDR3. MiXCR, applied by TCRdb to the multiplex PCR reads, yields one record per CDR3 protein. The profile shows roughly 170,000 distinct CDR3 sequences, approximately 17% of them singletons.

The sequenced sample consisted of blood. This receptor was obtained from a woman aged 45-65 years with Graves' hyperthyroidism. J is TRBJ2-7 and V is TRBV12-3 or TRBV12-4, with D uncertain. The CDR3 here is CASSLGTMVYEQYF. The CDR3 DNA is TGTGCCAGCAGTTTAGGGACCATGGTCTACGAGCAGTACTTC.